Listed here is a single T cell receptor beta chain. The target antigen is unknown. This entry comes from a study of T cell repertoires in cytomegalovirus infection. On the study more broadly: Public TCR beta signature analysis indicated the presence of both CMV infection and matching HLA type.

General study points: The response measured ex vivo was dominated by TCR beta clonotypes (HLA-C-restricted and CMV-specific).

MiXCR, run by TCRdb on the reads, gives a single entry per CDR3 protein. The data show roughly 860,000 distinct CDR3 sequences, about 30% seen once. The V end was cut by 3 bases, the J end by 9 bases, with 12 bases between. The CDR3 contains 13 residues. CDR1 and CDR2 (germline): SNHLY, FYNNEI. The V and J genes are TRBV2 and TRBJ2-1, with D possibly TRBD1 on 5 matching bases. Here the sequenced sample was cultured CD8+ T cells from PBMCs, taken from culture after CMV antigen stimulation. This receptor was obtained from a human donor in good health (CMV status not recorded). Some clones in this sample may be carry-over from other donors' samples. DNA of the CDR3: TGTGCCAGCAGTGAGCTTCCAAGGGGTGAGCAGTTCTTC. Translated, it gives CASSELPRGEQFF.